This T cell receptor (beta chain) was identified in a study of blood T cell repertoires in COVID-19 (dated by TCRdb to about 2020). About the full investigation: Samples from collaborators originated in the United States, Italy and Spain and spanned both the acute and convalescent phases of COVID-19. The material from the prospective study consisted of cDNA or gDNA derived from T cells, B-cell-depleted T cells, or PBMCs. Subjects who had been exposed to COVID-19, were actively infected with it, or had recovered from it provided the deeply sampled blood TCRbeta repertoires that made up the dataset. A freely available public database, intended as a resource for researchers studying the immune response to SARS-CoV-2, is where the repertoires were released. The samples were drawn from the first 160 participants of the ongoing ImmuneRACE study and from 950 to 1,500 subjects provided by 6 global collaborators. Sample metadata almost always included a de-identified subject ID, COVID-19 status, age in years and sex. Where available, HLA class I and class II types were obtained from metadata supplied by the sample provider rather than from assay-based typing.

The immunoSEQ Assay, a bias-controlled multiplex PCR, was used to amplify TCRbeta CDR3 regions from genomic DNA. The original pipeline was this. The number of nucleated cells in each sample was estimated from the amplification of reference gene primers within the assay. Sequence reads were collapsed and filtered to measure the absolute abundance of every unique TCRbeta CDR3 rearrangement. Productive Simpson clonality was computed per sample as the square root of Simpson's diversity index over productive rearrangements. TCRdb retrieved this table from immuneACCESS and kept in-frame rearrangements only. Not all clones are present; in checked studies, unresolved V genes account for under half, and no reason is known for the remainder. V and J calls and clone size are those listed in that table; D and trimming were worked out from the DNA. The sample contains fewer than 250,000 clones, approximately 73% of them found a single time. 17% of the sample comes from the top ten.

This clone was counted once. Which antigen it targets is not known. Base qualities are not recorded, but no much larger clone differs from it by a single base. Participants in the prospective study were aged roughly 18 to 100 years, lived in over 20 United States geographic areas, and enrolled through a virtual design. Cohort assignment in the prospective study relied on participant-reported clinical history from a screening survey and a study questionnaire. In the prospective study, mobile phlebotomists collected whole blood, serum and a nasopharyngeal or oropharyngeal swab from each participant. Participants in the prospective study had the option to provide additional blood draws and questionnaires over a roughly 2-month period. Before DNA extraction, blood samples from the prospective study were shipped at room temperature or frozen. Sequences SGHTA (CDR1) and FQGTGA (CDR2) are obtained from the germline V gene. The germline V and J ends show losses of 2 bases and 7 bases respectively, and no gene match explains 4 bases of the junction. Including the terminal cysteine and phenylalanine, the CDR3 comprises 13 residues. Kept here is only the CDR3 DNA, which spans 39 bases and is read in frame from base 1.

Here is what the overall study found, with its caveats: How much clinical and demographic metadata was included differed by source and by participant, and the metadata was provided uncurated.

Source material: PBMCs or T cells enriched from blood (not recorded which). The receptor comes from a woman in her 50s with acute COVID-19. The rearranged segments are TRBV7-3 and TRBJ1-1; 7 central nucleotides agree with TRBD1. CDR3 protein: CASSLARDSEAFF. The nucleotides read TGTGCCAGCAGCTTAGCCCGGGACAGTGAAGCTTTCTTT.